Listed below are T cell receptor beta chains from one sample, sequenced in a study of cytomegalovirus exposure and HLA in healthy donors. Sequencing was performed with immunoSEQ multiplex PCR; in TCRdb, only in-frame clones are kept and a portion is missing. The sample consists of more than 250,000 clones, roughly 89% of them appearing once. Sequenced: PBMCs. Receptors were obtained from a woman between 18 and 29 years old in good health and CMV-seronegative. CDR3s include the opening cysteine and the closing phenylalanine or tryptophan. A D gene is named only where the DNA matches it firmly. A row's size may be missing; if present it is once, few, many or a size class.

CDR3 DNA: TGTGCCAGCAGCGGACGGGGGGCTAGCGGGAGCGGGTACAATGAGCAGTTCTTC
CDR3 protein: CASSGRGASGSGYNEQFF
clone size: many
V gene: TRBV27
J gene: TRBJ2-1
D gene: TRBD2

CDR3 DNA: TGTGCCAGCAGTAACGGGGACTTGACCTACGAGCAGTACTTC
CDR3 protein: CASSNGDLTYEQYF
clone size: NA
V gene: TRBV6-5
J gene: TRBJ2-7
D gene: NA

CDR3 DNA: TGTGCCAGCAGCCCCGGGACAACTGGAAACACCATATATTTT
CDR3 protein: CASSPGTTGNTIYF
clone size: NA
V gene: TRBV5-6
J gene: TRBJ1-3
D gene: NA

CDR3 DNA: TGTGCCAGCAACAGGGACAGGGGAGGGCATCAGCCCCAGCATTTT
CDR3 protein: CASNRDRGGHQPQHF
clone size: NA
V gene: TRBV28
J gene: TRBJ1-5
D gene: TRBD1

CDR3 DNA: TGTGCCAGCAGATTCGAAGGGGCAACTAATGAAAAACTGTTTTTT
CDR3 protein: CASRFEGATNEKLFF
clone size: NA
V gene: TRBV6-6
J gene: TRBJ1-4
D gene: NA

CDR3 DNA: TGCGCCAGCAGCCCGGGGATGACCTCCTACAATGAGCAGTTCTTC
CDR3 protein: CASSPGMTSYNEQFF
clone size: NA
V gene: TRBV5-1
J gene: TRBJ2-1
D gene: NA

CDR3 DNA: TGTGCCAGCAGTTACTTCGCCAGGGTGGAGGAAAAACTGTTTTTT
CDR3 protein: CASSYFARVEEKLFF
clone size: NA
V gene: TRBV6-5
J gene: TRBJ1-4
D gene: NA

CDR3 DNA: TGTGCCAGCAGCCTAGACTGGGTTCTGGGCAATGAGCAGTTCTTC
CDR3 protein: CASSLDWVLGNEQFF
clone size: NA
V gene: TRBV28
J gene: TRBJ2-1
D gene: NA

CDR3 DNA: TGTGCCACCCGAACACAGGGGGGAGCAGATACGCAGTATTTT
CDR3 protein: CATRTQGGADTQYF
clone size: NA
V gene: TRBV10-3
J gene: TRBJ2-3
D gene: TRBD1

CDR3 DNA: TGTGCCAGCAGACGGGACACCTACAATGAGCAGTTCTTC
CDR3 protein: CASRRDTYNEQFF
clone size: NA
V gene: TRBV27
J gene: TRBJ2-1
D gene: NA

CDR3 DNA: TGTGCCAGCAGCCCGGGGACCTACGAGCAGTACTTC
CDR3 protein: CASSPGTYEQYF
clone size: NA
V gene: TRBV14
J gene: TRBJ2-7
D gene: NA

CDR3 DNA: TGCGCCAGCAGCCTGGACAGGGAAAGCAATGAGCAGTTCTTC
CDR3 protein: CASSLDRESNEQFF
clone size: NA
V gene: TRBV5-1
J gene: TRBJ2-1
D gene: TRBD1

CDR3 DNA: TGTGCCACCAGCCAACGAAGGGGAGGGATGCAGAGAAAAGGAGAGACCCAGTACTTC
CDR3 protein: CATSQRRGGMQRKGETQYF
clone size: NA
V gene: TRBV15
J gene: TRBJ2-5
D gene: TRBD2

CDR3 DNA: TGTGCCAGCAGCTTACAAGCGGGAGGATCCTACAATGAGCAGTTCTTC
CDR3 protein: CASSLQAGGSYNEQFF
clone size: NA
V gene: TRBV7-2
J gene: TRBJ2-1
D gene: TRBD2

CDR3 DNA: TGTGCCAGCAGCTCGGGCTGGACTAGCGGGTCGTACGAGCAGTACTTC
CDR3 protein: CASSSGWTSGSYEQYF
clone size: once
V gene: TRBV5-4
J gene: TRBJ2-7
D gene: TRBD2

CDR3 DNA: TGCGCCAGCAGCCAAGATCGGCAGCGGGGGAGGAGAATTCAGCCCCAGCATTTT
CDR3 protein: CASSQDRQRGRRIQPQHF
clone size: NA
V gene: TRBV4-1
J gene: TRBJ1-5
D gene: NA

CDR3 DNA: TGTGCCAGCAGCTTAGGCAGAAACGAACGGGTTGGCACTGAAGCTTTCTTT
CDR3 protein: CASSLGRNERVGTEAFF
clone size: NA
V gene: TRBV5-4
J gene: TRBJ1-1
D gene: NA

CDR3 DNA: TGTGCCAGCAAGGAGGTTCGCGACTACACCTTC
CDR3 protein: CASKEVRDYTF
clone size: few
V gene: TRBV2
J gene: TRBJ1-2
D gene: NA

CDR3 DNA: TGCGCCAGCAGCCAGGACTTAGCGGGAGGGTCAGATACGCAGTATTTT
CDR3 protein: CASSQDLAGGSDTQYF
clone size: NA
V gene: TRBV4-3
J gene: TRBJ2-3
D gene: TRBD2

CDR3 DNA: TGCAGCGCCGGACAGACGAACACTGAAGCTTTCTTT
CDR3 protein: CSAGQTNTEAFF
clone size: NA
V gene: TRBV29-1
J gene: TRBJ1-1
D gene: NA

CDR3 DNA: TGCAGCGTTACAGGGGCAATTTCTGAAGCTTTCTTT
CDR3 protein: CSVTGAISEAFF
clone size: NA
V gene: TRBV29-1
J gene: TRBJ1-1
D gene: TRBD1

CDR3 DNA: TGCGCCAGCAGTCAGCCTCCCGGGACTTTAGAGACCCAGTACTTC
CDR3 protein: CASSQPPGTLETQYF
clone size: NA
V gene: TRBV4-1
J gene: TRBJ2-5
D gene: NA

CDR3 DNA: TGTGCCAGCTCGAGCGTCGATACGCAGTATTTT
CDR3 protein: CASSSVDTQYF
clone size: NA
V gene: TRBV18
J gene: TRBJ2-3
D gene: NA

CDR3 DNA: TGCAGCGTTGGTTCGGGGGGACTAGCGGGAGAACGCTACAATGAGCAGTTCTTC
CDR3 protein: CSVGSGGLAGERYNEQFF
clone size: NA
V gene: TRBV29-1
J gene: TRBJ2-1
D gene: TRBD2

CDR3 DNA: TGTGCCAGCAGTGGTGAGTCCGATCAGCCCCAGCATTTT
CDR3 protein: CASSGESDQPQHF
clone size: NA
V gene: TRBV6-1
J gene: TRBJ1-5
D gene: NA

CDR3 DNA: TGTGCCAGCAGCTTAGGGGGGGGATACCACTCCTACGAGCAGTACTTC
CDR3 protein: CASSLGGGYHSYEQYF
clone size: NA
V gene: TRBV7-8
J gene: TRBJ2-7
D gene: TRBD2

CDR3 DNA: TGTGCCAGCAGCTTAGGTAGTTTCGGGGAGCTGTTTTTT
CDR3 protein: CASSLGSFGELFF
clone size: NA
V gene: TRBV7-2
J gene: TRBJ2-2
D gene: NA

CDR3 DNA: TGTGCCAGCAGTCAATCTAGGACAGGGGGCATCTACAATGAGCAGTTCTTC
CDR3 protein: CASSQSRTGGIYNEQFF
clone size: NA
V gene: TRBV2
J gene: TRBJ2-1
D gene: TRBD1

CDR3 DNA: TGTGCCAGCAGCTTAGGGGCAGTGGCCTACGAGCAGTACTTC
CDR3 protein: CASSLGAVAYEQYF
clone size: NA
V gene: TRBV7-2
J gene: TRBJ2-7
D gene: NA

CDR3 DNA: TGTGCCAGCAGCCCCCTCCCCTCTAGCACAGATACGCAGTATTTT
CDR3 protein: CASSPLPSSTDTQYF
clone size: NA
V gene: TRBV7-6
J gene: TRBJ2-3
D gene: NA

CDR3 DNA: TGTGCCAGCAGTCCATTCAACCGCAGGGAGACCCAGTACTTC
CDR3 protein: CASSPFNRRETQYF
clone size: once
V gene: TRBV28
J gene: TRBJ2-5
D gene: NA

CDR3 DNA: TGTGCCAGCAGTCCACAGGGTACTGGCGCTAGCAATCAGCCCCAGCATTTT
CDR3 protein: CASSPQGTGASNQPQHF
clone size: NA
V gene: TRBV28
J gene: TRBJ1-5
D gene: NA

CDR3 DNA: TGTGCCAGCAGTGAAAGGGTACGGCTAGCGGGAGGGCTAGATACGCAGTATTTT
CDR3 protein: CASSERVRLAGGLDTQYF
clone size: NA
V gene: TRBV25-1
J gene: TRBJ2-3
D gene: TRBD2

CDR3 DNA: TGTGCCAGCAGTTCCTTAGGGGCGGGAGGCACTGCCAATGAGCAGTTCTTC
CDR3 protein: CASSSLGAGGTANEQFF
clone size: once
V gene: TRBV27
J gene: TRBJ2-1
D gene: TRBD2

CDR3 DNA: TGTGCCAGCAGCCACGACAGGGGACGGGACGAGCAGTACTTC
CDR3 protein: CASSHDRGRDEQYF
clone size: NA
V gene: TRBV6-5
J gene: TRBJ2-7
D gene: TRBD1

CDR3 DNA: TGTGCCAGCTCCCGGGGGGGGGCCCATGGCTACACCTTC
CDR3 protein: CASSRGGAHGYTF
clone size: NA
V gene: TRBV27
J gene: TRBJ1-2
D gene: NA

CDR3 DNA: TGTGCCAGCTGGGGGGGTCAGGGGTTCACAGATACGCAGTATTTT
CDR3 protein: CASWGGQGFTDTQYF
clone size: NA
V gene: TRBV2
J gene: TRBJ2-3
D gene: NA

CDR3 DNA: TGTGCCAGCAGTAGGCTAACGGGGGAGACCCAGTACTTC
CDR3 protein: CASSRLTGETQYF
clone size: NA
V gene: TRBV28
J gene: TRBJ2-5
D gene: NA

CDR3 DNA: TGTGCCAGTGAGCGGGGCCACAATGAGCAGTTCTTC
CDR3 protein: CASERGHNEQFF
clone size: NA
V gene: TRBV19
J gene: TRBJ2-1
D gene: TRBD2

CDR3 DNA: TGTGCCACCCGGGGGGAGCGGAGCGAAAAACTGTTTTTT
CDR3 protein: CATRGERSEKLFF
clone size: NA
V gene: TRBV10-3
J gene: TRBJ1-4
D gene: NA

CDR3 DNA: TGCGCCAGCAGAACAGGGGCCACTACCTACGAGCAGTACTTC
CDR3 protein: CASRTGATTYEQYF
clone size: NA
V gene: TRBV5-1
J gene: TRBJ2-7
D gene: TRBD1

CDR3 DNA: TGTGCCAGCAGTCGGACAGAACAAGAGACCCAGTACTTC
CDR3 protein: CASSRTEQETQYF
clone size: NA
V gene: TRBV2
J gene: TRBJ2-5
D gene: NA

CDR3 DNA: TGTGCCAGCAGCTTAGGGACTAGCGGGAGCGACGAGCAGTACTTC
CDR3 protein: CASSLGTSGSDEQYF
clone size: NA
V gene: TRBV7-2
J gene: TRBJ2-7
D gene: TRBD2

CDR3 DNA: TGTGCCAGCAGCGCGACTAGGAGCTCCTACAATGAGCAGTTCTTC
CDR3 protein: CASSATRSSYNEQFF
clone size: NA
V gene: TRBV9
J gene: TRBJ2-1
D gene: NA

CDR3 DNA: TGTGCCAGCAGTCCCACCCGGACAGGGTATGGCTACACCTTC
CDR3 protein: CASSPTRTGYGYTF
clone size: NA
V gene: TRBV27
J gene: TRBJ1-2
D gene: TRBD1